A selection of T cell receptor beta chains follows, all from one sample in a study of early T cells in non-severe SARS-CoV-2 infection. TCRdb redid the calling of the 5' RACE reads with MiXCR, one entry per CDR3 protein. The sample contains roughly 120,000 distinct CDR3 sequences, 14% to 15% of which appear only once. Sequenced input: whole blood. The source is an adult who was a healthcare worker with PCR-confirmed SARS-CoV-2 infection or an uninfected control (not recorded which). The CDR3 runs from the conserved cysteine through the conserved F or W.

V: TRBV20-1; CDR3: CSARVRTRTQYF
V: TRBV5-4; CDR3: CASSLDASGTGGTQYF
V: TRBV3-1; CDR3: CASSLGLTGNTIYF
V: TRBV20-1; CDR3: CSASAGGYSEKLFF
V: TRBV20-1; CDR3: CSARGIRGTNTEAFF
V: TRBV7-9; CDR3: CASSSRAEKLFF
V: TRBV24-1; CDR3: CATSDSTGTGVDYTF
V: TRBV19; CDR3: CASSISGYNEQFF
V: TRBV7-9; CDR3: CASSAGQGGGTEAFF
V: TRBV7-6; CDR3: CASSGRRGLYNEQFF
V: TRBV5-1; CDR3: CASSLGAGTSGEETQYF
V: TRBV7-2; CDR3: CASSLGTGTGYEQYF
V: TRBV29-1; CDR3: CSVGLISSYNSPLHF
V: TRBV4-1; CDR3: CASSQVGAYEQYF
V: TRBV18; CDR3: CASSYGPSYEQYF
V: TRBV4-2; CDR3: CASSLQVGRSEKLFF
V: TRBV12-3/TRBV12-4; CDR3: CASRQGETGNTIYF
V: TRBV4-1; CDR3: CASSQVSSATQETQYF
V: TRBV6-1; CDR3: CASRAWVKSSTEAFF
V: TRBV6-2/TRBV6-3; CDR3: CASTPGTSGGTDTQYF
V: TRBV6-1; CDR3: CASSPRPGGEAFF
V: TRBV2; CDR3: CASSEDLNYGYTF